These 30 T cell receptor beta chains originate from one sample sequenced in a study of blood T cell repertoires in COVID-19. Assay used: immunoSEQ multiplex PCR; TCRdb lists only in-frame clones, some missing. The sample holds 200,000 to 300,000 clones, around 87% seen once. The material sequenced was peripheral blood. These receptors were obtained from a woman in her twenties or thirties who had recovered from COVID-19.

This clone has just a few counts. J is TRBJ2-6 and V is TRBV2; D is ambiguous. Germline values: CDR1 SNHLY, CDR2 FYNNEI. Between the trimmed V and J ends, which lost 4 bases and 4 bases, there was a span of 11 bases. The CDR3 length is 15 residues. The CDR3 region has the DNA TGTGCCAGCAGTGCACAGCTTCCGGGGGCCAACGTCCTGACTTTC. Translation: CASSAQLPGANVLTF.

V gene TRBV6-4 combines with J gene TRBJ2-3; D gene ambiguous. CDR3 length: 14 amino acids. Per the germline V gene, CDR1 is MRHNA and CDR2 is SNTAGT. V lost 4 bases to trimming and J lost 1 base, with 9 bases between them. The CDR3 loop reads CASSGELGTDTQYF. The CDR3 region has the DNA TGTGCCAGCAGTGGCGAGCTCGGCACAGATACGCAGTATTTT.

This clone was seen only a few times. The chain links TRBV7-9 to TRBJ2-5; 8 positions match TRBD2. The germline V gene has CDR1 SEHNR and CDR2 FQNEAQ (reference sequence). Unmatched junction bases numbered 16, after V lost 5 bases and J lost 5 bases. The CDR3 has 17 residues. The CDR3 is CASSGNAGGAGWETQYF. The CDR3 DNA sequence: TGTGCCAGCAGCGGAAACGCGGGGGGCGCAGGTTGGGAGACCCAGTACTTC. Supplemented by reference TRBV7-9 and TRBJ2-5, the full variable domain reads DTGVSQNPRHKITKRGQNVTFRCDPISEHNRLYWYRQTLGQGPEFLTYFQNEAQLEKSRLLSDRFSAERPKGSFSTLEIQRTEQGDSAMYLCASSGNAGGAGWETQYFGPGTRLLVL.

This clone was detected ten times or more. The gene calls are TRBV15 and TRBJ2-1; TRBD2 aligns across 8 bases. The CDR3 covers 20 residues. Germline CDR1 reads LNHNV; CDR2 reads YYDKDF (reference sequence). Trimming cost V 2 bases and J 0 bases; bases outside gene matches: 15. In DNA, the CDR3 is TGTGCCACCAGCAGACGCGGGGGGACCGACCCTATAACCTCCTACAATGAGCAGTTCTTC. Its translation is CATSRRGGTDPITSYNEQFF. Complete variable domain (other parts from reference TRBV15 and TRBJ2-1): DAMVIQNPRYQVTQFGKPVTLSCSQTLNHNVMYWYQQKSSQAPKLLFHYYDKDFNNEADTPDNFQSRRPNTSFCFLDIRSPGLGDTAMYLCATSRRGGTDPITSYNEQFFGPGTRLTVL.

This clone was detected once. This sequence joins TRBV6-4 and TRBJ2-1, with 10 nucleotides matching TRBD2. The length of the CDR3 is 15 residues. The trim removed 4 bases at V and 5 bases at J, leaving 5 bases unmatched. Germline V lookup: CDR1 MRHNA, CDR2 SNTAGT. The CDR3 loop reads CASSAASGGHNEQFF. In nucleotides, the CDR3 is TGTGCCAGCAGTGCCGCTAGCGGGGGCCACAATGAGCAGTTCTTC.

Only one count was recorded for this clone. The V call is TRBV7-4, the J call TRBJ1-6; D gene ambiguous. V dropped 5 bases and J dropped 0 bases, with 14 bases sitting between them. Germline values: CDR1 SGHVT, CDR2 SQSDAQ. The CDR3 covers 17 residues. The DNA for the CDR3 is TGTGCCAGCAGCCTGACACGGAAAAGCTCCTATAATTCACCCCTCCACTTT. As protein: CASSLTRKSSYNSPLHF.

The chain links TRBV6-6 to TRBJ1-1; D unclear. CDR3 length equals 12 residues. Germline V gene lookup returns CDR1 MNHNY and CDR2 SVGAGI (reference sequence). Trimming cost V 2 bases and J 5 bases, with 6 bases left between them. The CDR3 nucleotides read TGTGCCAGCAGTTACGTCGGTACTGAAGCTTTCTTT. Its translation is CASSYVGTEAFF.

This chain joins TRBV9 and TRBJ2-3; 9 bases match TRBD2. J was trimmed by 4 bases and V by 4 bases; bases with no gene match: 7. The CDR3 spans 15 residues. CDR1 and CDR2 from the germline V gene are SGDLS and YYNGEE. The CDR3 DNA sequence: TGTGCCAGCAGCCCGCGGGAGGGATACTCAGATACGCAGTATTTT. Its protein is CASSPREGYSDTQYF.

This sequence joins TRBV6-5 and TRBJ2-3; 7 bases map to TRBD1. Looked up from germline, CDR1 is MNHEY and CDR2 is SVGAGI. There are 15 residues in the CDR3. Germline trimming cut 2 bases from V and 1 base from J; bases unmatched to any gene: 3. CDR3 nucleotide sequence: TGTGCCAGCAGTTACAGGGGGCAGGGCACAGATACGCAGTATTTT. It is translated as CASSYRGQGTDTQYF.

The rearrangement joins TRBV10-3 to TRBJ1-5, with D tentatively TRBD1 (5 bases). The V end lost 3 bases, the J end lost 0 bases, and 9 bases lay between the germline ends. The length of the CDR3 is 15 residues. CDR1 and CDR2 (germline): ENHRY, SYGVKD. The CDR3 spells CAISDSGSSNQPQHF. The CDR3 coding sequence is TGTGCCATCAGTGATTCAGGGTCTAGCAATCAGCCCCAGCATTTT.

DNA of the CDR3: TGTGCCAGTAGTATCCCCAGCCCGGTTCAAGCGGATACGCAGTATTTT. Translating it yields CASSIPSPVQADTQYF. This chain connects TRBV19 to TRBJ2-3; D call uncertain. Germline loops: CDR1 LNHDA, CDR2 SQIVND (reference sequence). The V end lost 3 bases, the J end lost 6 bases, and 19 bases lay between the germline ends. The CDR3 is made up of 16 amino acids.

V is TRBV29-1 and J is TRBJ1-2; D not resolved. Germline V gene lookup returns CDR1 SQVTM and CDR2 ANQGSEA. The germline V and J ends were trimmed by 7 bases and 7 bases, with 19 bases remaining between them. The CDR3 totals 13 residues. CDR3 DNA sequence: TGCAGCGCACCCCGAGGGATGTTAGGTGGCTACACCTTC. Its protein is CSAPRGMLGGYTF.

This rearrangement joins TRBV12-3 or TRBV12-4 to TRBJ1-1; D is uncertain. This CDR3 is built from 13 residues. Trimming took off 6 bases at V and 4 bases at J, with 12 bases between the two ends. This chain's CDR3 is CASSSEKRTEAFF. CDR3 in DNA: TGTGCCAGCAGCTCAGAAAAGCGCACTGAAGCTTTCTTT.

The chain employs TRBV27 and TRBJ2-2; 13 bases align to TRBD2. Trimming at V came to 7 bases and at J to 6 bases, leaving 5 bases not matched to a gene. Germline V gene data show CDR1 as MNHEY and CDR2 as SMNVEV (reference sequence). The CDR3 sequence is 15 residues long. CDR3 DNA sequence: TGTGCCAGCAAGTGGACTAGCGGGGGCCCCGGGGAGCTGTTTTTT. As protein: CASKWTSGGPGELFF.

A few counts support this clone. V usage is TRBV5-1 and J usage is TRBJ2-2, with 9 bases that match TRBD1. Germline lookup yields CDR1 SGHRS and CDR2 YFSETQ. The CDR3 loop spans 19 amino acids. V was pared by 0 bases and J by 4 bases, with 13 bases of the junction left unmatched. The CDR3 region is CASSLDKQGALSLTGELFF. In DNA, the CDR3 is TGCGCCAGCAGCTTGGATAAACAGGGGGCTTTATCTCTCACCGGGGAGCTGTTTTTT.

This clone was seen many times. The CDR3 here is CASSLGSGVTEQYF. CDR3 sequence (DNA): TGCGCCAGCAGCTTGGGGTCAGGGGTTACGGAGCAGTACTTC. The rearrangement joins TRBV5-1 to TRBJ2-7; maybe TRBD1 (6 bases). The CDR3 has 14 amino acids. Trimming cost V 0 bases and J 7 bases, with 14 bases left between them. Germline values: CDR1 SGHRS, CDR2 YFSETQ.

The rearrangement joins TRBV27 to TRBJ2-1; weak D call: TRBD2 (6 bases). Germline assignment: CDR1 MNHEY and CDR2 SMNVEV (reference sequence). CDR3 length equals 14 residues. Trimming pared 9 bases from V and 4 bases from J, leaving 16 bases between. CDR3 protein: CASRSGSLYNEQFF. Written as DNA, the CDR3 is TGTGCCAGTAGAAGCGGGTCCCTATACAATGAGCAGTTCTTC.

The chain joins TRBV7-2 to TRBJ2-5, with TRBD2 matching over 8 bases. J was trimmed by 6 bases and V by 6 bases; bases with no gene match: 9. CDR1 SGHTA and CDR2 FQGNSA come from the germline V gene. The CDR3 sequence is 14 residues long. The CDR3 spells CASSSPGLGKTQYF. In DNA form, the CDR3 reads TGTGCCAGCAGTTCTCCGGGACTAGGAAAGACCCAGTACTTC.

CDR3 region: CASSLAGNEQYF. The DNA of the CDR3 is TGTGCCAGCAGCTTGGCCGGGAACGAGCAGTACTTC. This chain joins TRBV5-5 and TRBJ2-7, with TRBD2 as a possible D gene (5 bases). CDR1 SGHKS and CDR2 YYEKEE come from the germline V gene (reference sequence). CDR3 length: 12 residues. V was clipped by 0 bases and J by 5 bases, with 6 bases between them. The full variable domain, rest sourced from reference TRBV5-5 and TRBJ2-7, is DAGVTQSPTHLIKTRGQQVTLRCSPISGHKSVSWYQQVLGQGPQFIFQYYEKEERGRGNFPDRFSARQFPNYSSELNVNALLLGDSALYLCASSLAGNEQYFGPGTRLTVT.

DNA of the CDR3: TGTGCCAGCAGTGATCATGGCAGGGGGAACACTGAAGCTTTCTTT. Its translation is CASSDHGRGNTEAFF. This chain joins TRBV25-1 and TRBJ1-1, with a possible D match to TRBD1 (6 bases). The germline V and J ends were trimmed by 3 bases and 1 base, with 12 bases remaining between them. The CDR3 sequence is 15 residues long. Germline V gene sequence: CDR1 MGHDK, CDR2 SYGVNS.

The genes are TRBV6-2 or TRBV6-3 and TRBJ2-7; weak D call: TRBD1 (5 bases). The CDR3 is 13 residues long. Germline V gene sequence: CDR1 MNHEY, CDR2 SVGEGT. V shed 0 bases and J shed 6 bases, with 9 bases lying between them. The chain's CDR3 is CASSYSGQPEQYF. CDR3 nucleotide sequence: TGTGCCAGCAGTTACTCGGGGCAGCCCGAGCAGTACTTC.

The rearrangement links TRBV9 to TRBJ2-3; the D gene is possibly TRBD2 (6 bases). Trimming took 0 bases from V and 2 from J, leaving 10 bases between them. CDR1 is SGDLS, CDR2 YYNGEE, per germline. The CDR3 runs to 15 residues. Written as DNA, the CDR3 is TGTGCCAGCAGCGTAGCCGGGACTCACACAGATACGCAGTATTTT. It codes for CASSVAGTHTDTQYF.

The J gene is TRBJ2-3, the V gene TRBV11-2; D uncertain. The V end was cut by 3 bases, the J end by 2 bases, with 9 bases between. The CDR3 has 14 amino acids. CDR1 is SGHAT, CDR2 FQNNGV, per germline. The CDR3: CASSLGRATDTQYF. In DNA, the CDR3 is TGTGCCAGCAGCTTGGGCAGAGCCACAGATACGCAGTATTTT. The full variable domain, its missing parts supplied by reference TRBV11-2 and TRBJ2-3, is EAGVAQSPRYKIIEKRQSVAFWCNPISGHATLYWYQQILGQGPKLLIQFQNNGVVDDSQLPKDRFSAERLKGVDSTLKIQPAKLEDSAVYLCASSLGRATDTQYFGPGTRLTVL.

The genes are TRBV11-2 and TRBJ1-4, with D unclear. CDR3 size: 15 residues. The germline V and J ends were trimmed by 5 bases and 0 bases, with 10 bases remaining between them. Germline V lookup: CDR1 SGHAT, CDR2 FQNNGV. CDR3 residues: CASSRRTATNEKLFF. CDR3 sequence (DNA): TGTGCCAGCAGCAGACGGACTGCAACTAATGAAAAACTGTTTTTT. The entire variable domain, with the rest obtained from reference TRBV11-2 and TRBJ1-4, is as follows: EAGVAQSPRYKIIEKRQSVAFWCNPISGHATLYWYQQILGQGPKLLIQFQNNGVVDDSQLPKDRFSAERLKGVDSTLKIQPAKLEDSAVYLCASSRRTATNEKLFFGSGTQLSVL.

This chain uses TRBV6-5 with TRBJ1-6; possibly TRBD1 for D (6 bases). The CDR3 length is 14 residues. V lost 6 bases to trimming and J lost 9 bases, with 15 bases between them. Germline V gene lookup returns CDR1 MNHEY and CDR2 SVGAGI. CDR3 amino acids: CASSARTDSSPLHF. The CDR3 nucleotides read TGTGCCAGCAGCGCCCGGACAGATAGTTCACCCCTCCACTTT.

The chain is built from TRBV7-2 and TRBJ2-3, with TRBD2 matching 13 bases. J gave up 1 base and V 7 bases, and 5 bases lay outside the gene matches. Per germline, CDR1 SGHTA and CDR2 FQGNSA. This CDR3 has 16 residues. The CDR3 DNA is TGTGCCAGCAAACTCGGACTAGCGGGGGGCACAGATACGCAGTATTTT. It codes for CASKLGLAGGTDTQYF.

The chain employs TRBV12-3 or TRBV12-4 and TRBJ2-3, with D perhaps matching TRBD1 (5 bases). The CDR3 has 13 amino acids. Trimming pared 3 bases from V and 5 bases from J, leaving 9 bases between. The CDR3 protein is CASSLAGIDTQYF. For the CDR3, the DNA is TGTGCCAGCAGTTTGGCAGGGATAGATACGCAGTATTTT.

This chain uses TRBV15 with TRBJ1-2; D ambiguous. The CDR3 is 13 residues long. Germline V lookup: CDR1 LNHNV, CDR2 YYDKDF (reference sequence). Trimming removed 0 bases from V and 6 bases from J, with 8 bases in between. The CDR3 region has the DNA TGTGCCACCAGCAGAGATCTCAGTGATGGCTACACCTTC. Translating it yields CATSRDLSDGYTF.

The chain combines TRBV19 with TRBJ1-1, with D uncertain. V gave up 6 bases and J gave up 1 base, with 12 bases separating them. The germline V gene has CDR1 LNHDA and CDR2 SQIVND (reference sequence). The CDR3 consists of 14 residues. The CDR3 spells CASRFGVSNTEAFF. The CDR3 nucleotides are TGTGCCAGTAGATTCGGGGTATCGAACACTGAAGCTTTCTTT.

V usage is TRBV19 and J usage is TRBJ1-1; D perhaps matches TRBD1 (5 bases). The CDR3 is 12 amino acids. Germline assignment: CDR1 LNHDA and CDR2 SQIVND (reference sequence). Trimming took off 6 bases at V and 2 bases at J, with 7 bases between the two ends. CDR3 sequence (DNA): TGTGCCAGTAGACAGGACAACACTGAAGCTTTCTTT. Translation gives CASRQDNTEAFF.